The 15 T cell receptor beta chains below all came from one sample that was sequenced in a study of blood T cells in healthy people across ages. Alongside a J-beta primer mix, a sample-barcoded 5' primer served in a second PCR lasting 7 to 11 cycles. TCRdb reanalysed the 5' RACE reads using MiXCR and keeps one entry per CDR3 protein. The sample shows over 300,000 distinct CDR3 sequences, approximately 51% of them seen only once. The sequenced sample was blood. Receptors originate from a man aged 60 to 69 in good health.

This chain joins TRBV5-5 and TRBJ2-5, with 9 bases identical to TRBD1. The end of the DNA fits TRBJ2-7 better, so the J call may be wrong. This CDR3 region has 15 residues. Germline values: CDR1 SGHKS, CDR2 YYEKEE (reference sequence). CDR3 nucleotide sequence: TGTGCCAGCAGCCGGGTGGGACAGGGCTTCAACGAGCAGTACTTC. The encoded protein is CASSRVGQGFNEQYF.

The sample holds a few counts of this clonotype. V and J are TRBV10-3 and TRBJ2-7; D is perhaps TRBD2 (6 bases). Germline V CDR1 and CDR2: ENHRY, SYGVKD. The CDR3 is 11 residues long. V lost 11 bases and J lost 5, with 13 bases in between. The CDR3 sequence is CAVAGLHEQYF. DNA of the CDR3: TGTGCCGTGGCGGGACTCCACGAGCAGTACTTC.

The J gene is TRBJ2-4, the V gene TRBV20-1; D may be TRBD1 or TRBD2 (5 bases each). The J call is uncertain, as TRBJ2-7 better fits the DNA end. This CDR3 is 11 amino acids long. In germline, CDR1 is DFQATT, CDR2 SNEGSKA (reference sequence). In nucleotides, the CDR3 is TGCATTGGTCGGGGCACCTACGAGCAGTACTTC. Its protein product is CIGRGTYEQYF.

This chain connects TRBV28 to TRBJ2-1; D remains ambiguous. The ends were cut back, 4 bases at V and 7 bases at J, with 17 bases in the middle. Germline CDR1 is MDHEN and CDR2 is SYDVKM. CDR3 length equals 15 residues. CDR3 in DNA: TGTGCCAGCAGTTCTAGTGCAAGATATCTAAATGAGCAGTTCTTC. Translated: CASSSSARYLNEQFF.

This clonotype showed up just a few times. J is TRBJ2-3 and V is TRBV4-3; D unresolved. The V gene's germline CDR1 is LGHNA and CDR2 YSLEER. The CDR3 runs 15 residues. V was trimmed by 1 base and J by 0 bases, leaving 8 bases between them. CDR3 coding DNA: TGCGCCAGCAGCCAAGCCAAGGCTAGCACAGATACGCAGTATTTT. Translated, it gives CASSQAKASTDTQYF.

In the case of this clonotype: This may arise from a read error, as a much more abundant clone is one base away. CDR3 nucleotides: TGCAGTGCTAGCGGACAGGACTCTGGGGCCAACGTCCTGACTTTC. Translated: CSASGQDSGANVLTF. The gene calls are TRBV20-1 and TRBJ2-6, with 7 bases fitting TRBD1. Germline V gene data show CDR1 as DFQATT and CDR2 as SNEGSKA (reference sequence). V lost 3 bases and J lost 0; bases outside the gene matches: 2. There are 15 residues in the CDR3.

The table lists this clonotype with a few counts. The chain carries TRBV10-1 and TRBJ2-5; TRBD2 matches 8 bases. The CDR3 spans 17 residues. From germline, CDR1 is WNHNN and CDR2 SYGVQD (reference sequence). Trimming at V came to 2 bases and at J to 2 bases, leaving 10 bases not matched to a gene. CDR3 residues: CASSEGDLAGTQETQYF. The CDR3 DNA follows: TGCGCCAGCAGTGAGGGGGATTTAGCGGGGACTCAAGAGACCCAGTACTTC.

The table lists this clonotype with many counts. The rearrangement links TRBV11-1 to TRBJ2-3; no clear D. The CDR3 is 12 residues long. In germline, CDR1 is SGHAT, CDR2 FQDESV (reference sequence). V was cut by 2 bases and J by 5 bases, with 5 bases left in between. The DNA for the CDR3 is TGTGCCAGCAGCTTAAGACTAGATACGCAGTATTTT. This gives the protein CASSLRLDTQYF.

This clonotype was seen more than once but under ten times. Here the CDR3 reads CASSLRFTDSGANVLTF. The CDR3 nucleotides are TGTGCCAGCAGCTTAAGATTCACAGACTCTGGGGCCAACGTCCTGACTTTC. This chain uses TRBV7-2 with TRBJ2-6; D unresolved. The CDR3 runs 17 residues. V lost 2 bases, J lost 0 bases, and 11 bases lay in between. Germline CDR1 reads SGHTA; CDR2 reads FQGNSA. Full variable domain (missing parts from reference TRBV7-2 and TRBJ2-6): GAGVSQSPSNKVTEKGKDVELRCDPISGHTALYWYRQSLGQGLEFLIYFQGNSAPDKSGLPSDRFSAERTGGSVSTLTIQRTQQEDSAVYLCASSLRFTDSGANVLTFGAGSRLTVL.

There are many counts of this clonotype. V is TRBV20-1 and J is TRBJ2-7; weak D call: TRBD1 (5 bases). This CDR3 is 12 amino acids long. Per germline, CDR1 DFQATT and CDR2 SNEGSKA (reference sequence). Trimming pared 2 bases from V and 3 bases from J, leaving 8 bases between. CDR3 bases: TGCAGTGCTAGACCTGACAGCTACGAGCAGTACTTC. It yields the protein CSARPDSYEQYF.

This clonotype was detected a few times. V and J are TRBV7-2 and TRBJ2-5, with 8 bases identical to TRBD1. The CDR3 sequence is 16 residues long. Germline V lookup: CDR1 SGHTA, CDR2 FQGNSA. The V gene end was trimmed by 1 base and the J gene end by 6 bases; junction bases not matched to a gene: 10. The CDR3 loop reads CASSLGGQVRGKTQYF. DNA for the CDR3: TGTGCCAGCAGCTTAGGGGGACAGGTTAGAGGAAAGACCCAGTACTTC. Using reference TRBV7-2 and TRBJ2-5 for the parts outside the CDR3, the full variable domain is GAGVSQSPSNKVTEKGKDVELRCDPISGHTALYWYRQSLGQGLEFLIYFQGNSAPDKSGLPSDRFSAERTGGSVSTLTIQRTQQEDSAVYLCASSLGGQVRGKTQYFGPGTRLLVL.

There are a few counts of this clonotype. The genes are TRBV7-9 and TRBJ2-7; 9 nucleotides align to TRBD2. Germline CDR1 SEHNR, CDR2 FQNEAQ (reference sequence). The CDR3 covers 14 residues. J lost 6 bases, V lost 2 bases, and 5 bases had no gene match. The CDR3 DNA sequence: TGTGCCAGCAGCTTATCCGGGACTAGCCGCGAGCAGTACTTC. This encodes CASSLSGTSREQYF.

As for this clonotype: This may arise from a read error, as a much more abundant clone is one base away. V and J are TRBV6-1 and TRBJ2-1, with D uncertain. The CDR3 is 16 amino acids. Per the germline V gene, CDR1 is MNHNS and CDR2 is SASEGT. CDR3 amino acids: CAGSDTWAVPYNEQFF. CDR3 bases: TGTGCCGGCAGCGACACTTGGGCGGTTCCCTACAATGAGCAGTTCTTC.

This chain uses TRBV6-5 with TRBJ2-1; D is possibly TRBD2 (6 bases). The CDR3 has 14 amino acids. In germline, CDR1 is MNHEY, CDR2 SVGAGI. Trimming took off 6 bases at V and 4 bases at J, with 13 bases between the two ends. As DNA, the CDR3 is TGTGCCAGCAGCCTTAGGGGACTTTACAATGAGCAGTTCTTC. Translation: CASSLRGLYNEQFF.

The chain is built from TRBV3-1 and TRBJ2-3, with 12 bases lining up with TRBD2. The CDR3 is 16 amino acids. Germline-derived CDR1 and CDR2 are LGHDT and YNNKEL (reference sequence). The J segment lost 5 bases and the V segment lost 4 bases, leaving 7 bases of the junction unmatched. CDR3 amino acids: CASSRKTSGRGDTQYF. CDR3 in DNA: TGTGCCAGCAGCCGAAAGACTAGCGGGAGAGGAGATACGCAGTATTTT.